This record covers a single T cell receptor beta chain. Its antigen is undetermined. CD4+ T cell isolation took place after approximately 11 days of culture. PCR-confirmed SARS-CoV-2 infection occurred in the person between March and December 2020. Of the BNT162b2 and mRNA-1273 vaccines, participants received two doses of one or the other. This record comes from a study of vaccination effects on CD4 cells after COVID-19. Germline CDR1 and CDR2: SGHTA and FQGNSA. The CDR3 consists of 15 residues. V was shortened by 2 bases and J by 2 bases, with 11 bases between the two germline ends. Study-level results: Vaccine-induced new clones formed most post-vaccine spike-reactive clones in convalescents. Clones induced by infection and by vaccine showed marked clonal contraction late after vaccination.

Data came from immunoSEQ multiplex PCR; TCRdb stores just in-frame clones and leaves some out. The profile shows around 50,000 clones, 65% to 75% of them singletons. This chain joins TRBV7-2 and TRBJ2-3; no clear D. This material consisted of CD4+ T cells from PBMCs cultured without peptide, taken after COVID-19 vaccination. This TCR derives from a human donor who had a prior SARS-CoV-2 infection. CDR3 in amino acids: CASSLSYTLTDTQYF. In DNA, the CDR3 is TGTGCCAGCAGCTTAAGCTACACCCTCACAGATACGCAGTATTTT. The entire variable domain, with the rest obtained from reference TRBV7-2 and TRBJ2-3, is as follows: GAGVSQSPSNKVTEKGKDVELRCDPISGHTALYWYRQSLGQGLEFLIYFQGNSAPDKSGLPSDRFSAERTGGSVSTLTIQRTQQEDSAVYLCASSLSYTLTDTQYFGPGTRLTVL.